The 24 T cell receptor beta chains reported below all come from one sample, sequenced in a study of Tregs in tolerant kidney transplant recipients. The data were produced by immunoSEQ multiplex PCR, yet TCRdb's version contains in-frame clones alone and is incomplete. The table includes approximately 65,000 clones, over 80% detected once. The sequencing input was CD4+ T cells from blood. The receptors here all came from a human donor in good health.

The chain joins TRBV18 to TRBJ2-3; TRBD1 or TRBD2 may be the D gene (5 bases each). CDR3 length: 15 amino acids. The V gene's germline CDR1 is KGHSH and CDR2 LQKENI. Trimming stripped 10 bases from V and 4 bases from J, with 21 bases between. CDR3 bases: TGTGCCACCTTACTTCACCGGGACGCCGCAGATACGCAGTATTTT. This gives the protein CATLLHRDAADTQYF.

This clone was picked up a small number of times. The chain uses TRBV7-3 and TRBJ1-1; no clear D gene. V shed 8 bases and J shed 0 bases, with 10 bases lying between them. CDR1 SGHTA and CDR2 FQGTGA come from the germline V gene. This CDR3 contains 13 residues. In DNA, the CDR3 is TGTGCCAGCGGGAGGGAAATGAACACTGAAGCTTTCTTT. Translation: CASGREMNTEAFF.

The chain recombines TRBV7-2 with TRBJ1-4, with a weak D call TRBD1 (5 bases). This CDR3 comprises 15 residues. V was pared by 1 base and J by 8 bases, with 14 bases between. Germline CDR1 and CDR2: SGHTA and FQGNSA. The CDR3 nucleotides are TGTGCCAGCAGCTTAGTAGGAAATGGGGACGAAAAACTGTTTTTT. Its protein is CASSLVGNGDEKLFF.

V gene TRBV7-9 combines with J gene TRBJ2-2; D call uncertain. Germline V lookup: CDR1 SEHNR, CDR2 FQNEAQ (reference sequence). This CDR3 is 12 amino acids long. V lost 5 bases and J lost 7, with 8 bases in between. CDR3 bases: TGTGCCAGCAGCCCCCAATACGGGGAGCTGTTTTTT. Protein: CASSPQYGELFF.

The genes are TRBV7-9 and TRBJ2-7; 9 bases align to TRBD2. The J segment lost 7 bases and the V segment lost 3 bases, leaving 10 bases of the junction unmatched. Germline loops: CDR1 SEHNR, CDR2 FQNEAQ (reference sequence). The CDR3 is made up of 15 amino acids. CDR3 DNA: TGTGCCAGCAGCTTCATGGCGGGAGGGCCGGGGGAGCAGTACTTC. It yields the protein CASSFMAGGPGEQYF.

The rearrangement uses TRBV5-1 and TRBJ2-7; tentatively, D is TRBD1 (7 bases). Trimming took 2 bases from V and 0 from J, leaving 21 bases between them. The CDR3 is 18 residues long. Germline CDR1 is SGHRS and CDR2 is YFSETQ. CDR3 sequence reads: CASSFNRGGRSDSYEQYF. Written as DNA, the CDR3 is TGCGCCAGCAGCTTTAACAGGGGTGGGAGGAGTGACTCCTACGAGCAGTACTTC.

This chain uses TRBV9 with TRBJ1-2, with a weak D call TRBD1 (6 bases). The V end was cut by 6 bases, the J end by 6 bases, with 12 bases between. Germline V gives CDR1 SGDLS, CDR2 YYNGEE. The CDR3 runs 12 residues. DNA for the CDR3: TGTGCCAGCACAGGGGAAAGACATGGCTACACCTTC. Its translation: CASTGERHGYTF.

The chain joins TRBV5-8 to TRBJ1-5; D gene ambiguous. In germline, CDR1 is SGHTS, CDR2 YDEGEE. The CDR3 sequence is 13 residues long. V was shortened by 4 bases and J by 4 bases, with 9 bases between the two germline ends. The CDR3 DNA follows: TGTGCCAGCAGCGACCTTAGGAATCAGCCCCAGCATTTT. This encodes CASSDLRNQPQHF.

The rearrangement links TRBV10-3 to TRBJ1-6, with TRBD1 matching over 7 bases. The CDR3 is made up of 16 amino acids. With V trimmed by 5 bases and J by 5 bases, 9 bases remained unmatched. From germline, CDR1 is ENHRY and CDR2 SYGVKD. Written as DNA, the CDR3 is TGTGCCATCAGTTTCTCGGGACAGTCAGATAATTCACCCCTCCACTTT. Its translation: CAISFSGQSDNSPLHF.

The chain couples TRBV30 to TRBJ1-5; D is perhaps TRBD1 (6 bases). The CDR3 has 17 residues. The V end was cut by 2 bases, the J end by 2 bases, with 19 bases between. CDR1 is GTSNPN and CDR2 is SVGIG in the germline V gene (reference sequence). CDR3 residues: CAWSCLDRRFCNQPQHF. In nucleotides, the CDR3 is TGTGCCTGGAGTTGCCTCGACAGGCGATTTTGCAATCAGCCCCAGCATTTT.

In its sample, this clone was seen once. The rearrangement joins TRBV5-5 to TRBJ1-1; D remains ambiguous. In germline, CDR1 is SGHKS, CDR2 YYEKEE (reference sequence). Trimming took 4 bases from V and 6 from J, leaving 16 bases between them. CDR3 length: 14 residues. The CDR3 DNA reads TGTGCCAGCAGCCCGAGTGCCGGGTTCGCTGAAGCTTTCTTT. Its translation is CASSPSAGFAEAFF.

This clone was counted once. This chain links TRBV5-4 with TRBJ2-7; the match to TRBD1 covers 7 bases. The CDR3 extends over 13 amino acids. CDR1 is SGHNT, CDR2 YYREEE, per germline (reference sequence). V dropped 4 bases and J dropped 3; count of bases not matched to a gene: 4. CDR3 DNA: TGTGCCAGCAGCGCGAGGGACAGCTACGAGCAGTACTTC. This translates into CASSARDSYEQYF.

This clone was detected a few times. This rearrangement joins TRBV14 to TRBJ2-5; 12 nucleotides align to TRBD2. This CDR3 comprises 16 residues. CDR1 SGHDN and CDR2 FVKESK come from the germline V gene. After removal of 2 bases from V and 5 bases from J, the junction contained 6 bases not matched to a gene. CDR3 nucleotides: TGTGCCAGCAGCCAATTACTAGCGGGAGGTGGGGAGACCCAGTACTTC. This translates into CASSQLLAGGGETQYF.

This rearrangement joins TRBV19 to TRBJ1-5, with TRBD1 matching 7 bases. Looked up from germline, CDR1 is LNHDA and CDR2 is SQIVND (reference sequence). With V trimmed by 2 bases and J by 9 bases, 7 bases remained unmatched. The CDR3 has 14 amino acids. The CDR3 DNA is TGTGCCAGTAGTATACGGCAGGGGGTTCGGCCCCAGCATTTT. This codes for CASSIRQGVRPQHF.

The rearrangement links TRBV10-3 to TRBJ1-1; D may be TRBD1 (6 bases). Germline V gives CDR1 ENHRY, CDR2 SYGVKD. The V end lost 8 bases, the J end lost 12 bases, and 22 bases lay between the germline ends. The CDR3 contains 13 residues. In DNA, the CDR3 is TGTGCCATCTCTTCCAGAGCACAGGGTAGGACTTTCTTT. This gives the protein CAISSRAQGRTFF.

The chain uses TRBV5-4 and TRBJ2-3; D is undetermined. The germline V and J ends were trimmed by 4 bases and 1 base, with 19 bases remaining between them. The CDR3 contains 17 residues. Germline values: CDR1 SGHNT, CDR2 YYREEE (reference sequence). CDR3 bases: TGTGCCAGCAGCATCGCACAGCCGTTTAGTGGCACAGATACGCAGTATTTT. Translating it yields CASSIAQPFSGTDTQYF.

The J gene is TRBJ2-2, the V gene TRBV9, with D possibly matching TRBD2 (5 bases). The CDR3 consists of 15 residues. The germline CDR1 and CDR2 sequences are SGDLS and YYNGEE. The germline V and J ends were trimmed by 1 base and 4 bases, with 11 bases remaining between them. The CDR3 DNA follows: TGTGCCAGCAGCGTACTAGCTGACGGCACCGGGGAGCTGTTTTTT. The encoded protein is CASSVLADGTGELFF.

V is TRBV12-5 and J is TRBJ2-7, with a tentative D call TRBD1 (6 bases). This CDR3 is 11 amino acids long. V was cut by 5 bases and J by 8 bases, with 10 bases left in between. CDR1 and CDR2 (germline): LGHNT, FRNRAP. CDR3 amino acids: CASGPGTQQYF. In nucleotides, the CDR3 is TGTGCTAGTGGTCCCGGGACACAGCAGTACTTC.

The V gene is TRBV29-1, the J gene TRBJ2-7, with TRBD1 matching over 9 bases. CDR3 length equals 14 residues. Germline lookup yields CDR1 SQVTM and CDR2 ANQGSEA. V gave up 7 bases and J gave up 3 bases; unmatched junction bases: 10. The CDR3 DNA is TGCAGCGCCACCACACTGGACAGGGGCTACGAGCAGTACTTC. Protein: CSATTLDRGYEQYF.

The chain uses TRBV29-1 and TRBJ2-7; D remains unclear. The germline V and J ends were trimmed by 7 bases and 2 bases, with 12 bases remaining between them. Germline V CDR1 and CDR2: SQVTM, ANQGSEA. This CDR3 is built from 12 residues. CDR3 in amino acids: CSAPESPYEQYF. CDR3 coding DNA: TGCAGCGCCCCCGAATCCCCCTACGAGCAGTACTTC.

This clone showed up just a few times. V gene TRBV5-8 combines with J gene TRBJ2-5; weak D call: TRBD1 (6 bases). This CDR3 contains 15 residues. Per germline, CDR1 SGHTS and CDR2 YDEGEE. V lost 3 bases and J lost 2, with 14 bases in between. CDR3 coding DNA: TGTGCCAGCAGCTCAGGACAGACTCTACAAGAGACCCAGTACTTC. This translates into CASSSGQTLQETQYF.

J is TRBJ2-3 and V is TRBV2, with 11 positions matching TRBD2. J was trimmed by 1 base and V by 5 bases; bases with no gene match: 11. Germline CDR1 is SNHLY and CDR2 is FYNNEI. CDR3 length: 18 residues. For the CDR3, the DNA is TGTGCCAGCAGTCCCATATCTAGCGGGAGGATCCGCACAGATACGCAGTATTTT. The encoded protein is CASSPISSGRIRTDTQYF.

CDR3 sequence: CASSHGEGHSNQPQHF. The DNA for the CDR3 is TGTGCCAGCAGTCACGGGGAGGGCCATAGCAATCAGCCCCAGCATTTT. This chain links TRBV7-9 with TRBJ1-5; D is unclear. Germline lookup yields CDR1 SEHNR and CDR2 FQNEAQ (reference sequence). CDR3 length: 16 amino acids. V was pared by 6 bases and J by 0 bases, with 15 bases between.

The chain uses TRBV29-1 and TRBJ2-7; D call uncertain. The V end lost 7 bases, the J end lost 2 bases, and 9 bases lay between the germline ends. Per the germline V gene, CDR1 is SQVTM and CDR2 is ANQGSEA. This CDR3 has 11 amino acids. The CDR3 nucleotides are TGCAGCGCTGAGGTGGCCTACGAGCAGTACTTC. It specifies CSAEVAYEQYF.